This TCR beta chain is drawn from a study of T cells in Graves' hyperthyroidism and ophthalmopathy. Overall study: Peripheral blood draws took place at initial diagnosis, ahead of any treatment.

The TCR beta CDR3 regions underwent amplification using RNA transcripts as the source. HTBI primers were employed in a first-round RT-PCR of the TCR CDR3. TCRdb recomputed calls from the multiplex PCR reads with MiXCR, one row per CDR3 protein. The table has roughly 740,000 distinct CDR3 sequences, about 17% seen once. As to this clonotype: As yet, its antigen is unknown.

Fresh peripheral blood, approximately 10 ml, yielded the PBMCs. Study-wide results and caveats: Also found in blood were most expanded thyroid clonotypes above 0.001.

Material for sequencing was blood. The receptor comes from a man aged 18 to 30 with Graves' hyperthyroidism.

The CDR3 protein is CAISPGLAGYTDTQYF. CDR3 nucleotides: TGTGCCATCAGCCCGGGACTAGCTGGTTACACAGATACGCAGTATTTT. The rearrangement uses TRBV10-3 and TRBJ2-3, with 9 positions matching TRBD2. V shed 6 bases, J shed 2 bases, and the junction held 9 bases outside the gene matches. The CDR3 is 16 residues long. Per germline, CDR1 ENHRY and CDR2 SYGVKD.